The 22 T cell receptor beta chains below come from one sample, sequenced in a study of blood T cell repertoires in COVID-19. Only in-frame clones appear in the TCRdb table, and some are missing; sequencing was by immunoSEQ multiplex PCR. The sample lists roughly 380,000 clones, roughly 90% occurring once. Sequencing used peripheral blood. All receptors come from a woman aged 40 to 49 with COVID-19, enrolled during active disease.

The J gene is TRBJ2-2, the V gene TRBV5-1; possibly TRBD2 for D (5 bases). This CDR3 spans 16 amino acids. Germline CDR1 is SGHRS and CDR2 is YFSETQ. V lost 0 bases, J lost 0 bases, and 9 bases lay in between. The CDR3 nucleotides read TGCGCCAGCAGCTTGGCGGGGTTCGCGAACACCGGGGAGCTGTTTTTT. This sequence encodes CASSLAGFANTGELFF.

The rearrangement joins TRBV28 to TRBJ1-2; the match to TRBD1 covers 7 bases. The CDR3 loop spans 17 amino acids. V trimming: 3 bases; J trimming: 1 base; junction bases outside the gene matches: 11. CDR1 is MDHEN, CDR2 SYDVKM, per germline. CDR3: CASSFPPPDRFNYGYTF. For the CDR3, the DNA is TGTGCCAGCAGTTTTCCCCCCCCGGACAGGTTTAACTATGGCTACACCTTC.

The chain recombines TRBV5-1 with TRBJ1-1; D not certain. V was trimmed by 0 bases and J by 0 bases, leaving 9 bases between them. From germline, CDR1 is SGHRS and CDR2 YFSETQ. This CDR3 contains 15 residues. In DNA, the CDR3 is TGCGCCAGCAGCTTGGGGCAGGCTCTGAACACTGAAGCTTTCTTT. Translating it yields CASSLGQALNTEAFF.

The V and J genes are TRBV27 and TRBJ1-6, with TRBD1 identical over 10 bases. Germline loops: CDR1 MNHEY, CDR2 SMNVEV (reference sequence). J gave up 8 bases and V 3 bases, and 7 bases lay outside the gene matches. The CDR3 has 16 residues. The CDR3 coding sequence is TGTGCCAGCAGTTTGTTTTTGACAGGGGGCCATTCACCCCTCCACTTT. This gives the protein CASSLFLTGGHSPLHF.

J is TRBJ1-1 and V is TRBV30, with 10 bases that match TRBD1. Trimming took 2 bases from V and 11 from J; bases not matched to a gene: 17. The CDR3 has 16 residues. In germline, CDR1 is GTSNPN, CDR2 SVGIG (reference sequence). CDR3 coding DNA: TGTGCCTGGAGTCCTCTCCGGGACAGGGGTTCGATGGTGGCTTTCTTT. It codes for CAWSPLRDRGSMVAFF.

This chain connects TRBV19 to TRBJ1-5; unclear D gene. Germline CDR1 reads LNHDA; CDR2 reads SQIVND (reference sequence). CDR3 length: 13 amino acids. Trimming took off 5 bases at V and 3 bases at J, with 8 bases between the two ends. The CDR3 protein is CASSLRSNQPQHF. The CDR3 DNA reads TGTGCCAGTAGTCTCCGGTCCAATCAGCCCCAGCATTTT.

The V gene is TRBV5-6, the J gene TRBJ1-2, with D possibly being TRBD1 (6 bases). The CDR3 sequence is 16 residues long. V lost 1 base to trimming and J lost 0 bases, with 13 bases between them. Germline assignment: CDR1 SGHDT and CDR2 YYEEEE. The CDR3 reads CASSLLTGPSNYGYTF. The CDR3 nucleotides are TGTGCCAGCAGCTTGCTGACAGGCCCCTCTAACTATGGCTACACCTTC.

V usage is TRBV5-1 and J usage is TRBJ2-5; TRBD2 aligns across 10 bases. V dropped 0 bases and J dropped 7; count of bases not matched to a gene: 3. The CDR3 sequence is 14 residues long. Germline loops: CDR1 SGHRS, CDR2 YFSETQ. CDR3 region: CASSLEAGGGTQYF. Here the CDR3 DNA reads TGCGCCAGCAGCTTGGAAGCGGGAGGGGGGACCCAGTACTTC.

The gene calls are TRBV2 and TRBJ1-3; 9 positions agree with TRBD1. J lost 3 bases, V lost 4 bases, and 7 bases had no gene match. The CDR3 covers 16 residues. The germline gives CDR1 SNHLY, CDR2 FYNNEI. CDR3 sequence reads: CASSVEQGALGNTIYF. CDR3 in DNA: TGTGCCAGCAGTGTAGAACAGGGGGCGCTTGGAAACACCATATATTTT.

V is TRBV3-1 (or the pseudogene TRBV3-2) and J is TRBJ1-6; perhaps TRBD1 as D (6 bases). V dropped 6 bases and J dropped 0 bases, with 12 bases sitting between them. The germline V gene encodes CDR1 LGHDT and CDR2 YNNKEL (reference sequence). The CDR3 totals 16 residues. The CDR3 here is CASRPQGSSYNSPLHF. CDR3 in DNA: TGTGCCAGCAGACCACAGGGAAGCTCCTATAATTCACCCCTCCACTTT.

In the case of this clone: A read error may produce the germline difference seen at one junction end. The gene calls are TRBV7-7 and TRBJ2-1; D possibly corresponds to TRBD1 (6 bases). Germline V gives CDR1 SSHAT, CDR2 FNYEAQ (reference sequence). The CDR3 loop spans 15 amino acids. Here the CDR3 DNA reads TGTGCTAGCAGCCCCCTCAGGGGCCCCTACAATGAGCAGTTCTTC. Its protein is CASSPLRGPYNEQFF.

The gene calls are TRBV6-5 and TRBJ1-5; D is unclear. The ends were cut back, 8 bases at V and 12 bases at J, with 14 bases in the middle. The CDR3 is 11 residues long. CDR1 and CDR2 (germline): MNHEY, SVGAGI. The DNA for the CDR3 is TGTGCCAGCTCACTCGGGAACAACCAGCATTTT. Residues: CASSLGNNQHF.

The V gene is TRBV11-2, the J gene TRBJ1-1; 11 bases map to TRBD1. Germline lookup yields CDR1 SGHAT and CDR2 FQNNGV. With V trimmed by 5 bases and J by 0 bases, 8 bases remained unmatched. CDR3 length: 17 amino acids. This CDR3 reads CASSLRDRGSLNTEAFF. CDR3 bases: TGTGCCAGCAGCCTGAGGGACAGGGGGTCCCTGAACACTGAAGCTTTCTTT.

V is TRBV28 and J is TRBJ1-6; 11 bases map to TRBD1. The CDR3 length is 13 residues. Trimming cost V 7 bases and J 8 bases; bases outside gene matches: 1. The germline V gene encodes CDR1 MDHEN and CDR2 SYDVKM. The CDR3 DNA follows: TGTGCCAGCAAGGGACAGGGGGATTCACCCCTCCACTTT. The encoded protein is CASKGQGDSPLHF.

This clone was counted only a few times. V is TRBV27 and J is TRBJ1-3, with D tentatively TRBD1 (5 bases). This CDR3 contains 14 residues. With 5 bases removed from V and 4 bases from J, the gap between germline ends came to 12 bases. From germline, CDR1 is MNHEY and CDR2 SMNVEV (reference sequence). This CDR3 reads CASSTGGFGNTIYF. The DNA of the CDR3 is TGTGCCAGCAGTACGGGGGGATTCGGAAACACCATATATTTT.

This chain connects TRBV28 to TRBJ1-2, with 7 bases fitting TRBD1. Losses at the gene ends were 6 bases for V and 10 bases for J; bases not matched to a gene: 17. The CDR3 length is 15 residues. CDR1 is MDHEN and CDR2 is SYDVKM in the germline V gene. In DNA form, the CDR3 reads TGTGCCAGCAGGTCGCCGGGGGACAGCCTTACTGCCTACACCTTC. Translated: CASRSPGDSLTAYTF.

The chain links TRBV5-4 to TRBJ1-3, with TRBD1 identical over 10 bases. The germline CDR1 and CDR2 sequences are SGHNT and YYREEE (reference sequence). The CDR3 length is 14 residues. The junction had 4 bases not matched to a gene; V was cut back by 7 bases and J by 3 bases. This chain's CDR3 is CASGDRGYGNTIYF. CDR3 coding DNA: TGTGCCAGCGGGGACAGGGGATATGGAAACACCATATATTTT.

This chain joins TRBV28 and TRBJ1-2; D is undetermined. Trimming left V 5 bases short and J 7 bases short, with 17 bases between. The CDR3 extends over 14 amino acids. Germline assignment: CDR1 MDHEN and CDR2 SYDVKM. The CDR3 here is CASSQLIMMSGYTF. The CDR3, as DNA: TGTGCCAGCAGTCAATTGATCATGATGAGTGGCTACACCTTC.

This clone was counted a single time. The J gene is TRBJ1-2, the V gene TRBV5-6; D is ambiguous. The V gene's germline CDR1 is SGHDT and CDR2 YYEEEE. This CDR3 region has 14 residues. Trimming pared 8 bases from V and 0 bases from J, leaving 14 bases between. This chain's CDR3 is CASRKAGANYGYTF. The CDR3 DNA sequence: TGTGCCAGTAGAAAGGCGGGAGCTAACTATGGCTACACCTTC.

V gene TRBV25-1 combines with J gene TRBJ1-2; D not resolved. Per germline, CDR1 MGHDK and CDR2 SYGVNS. The CDR3 is 12 residues long. Trimming removed 4 bases from V and 4 bases from J, with 7 bases in between. As DNA, the CDR3 is TGTGCCAGCAGTGTAGACATCTATGGCTACACCTTC. Its translation is CASSVDIYGYTF.

The V call is TRBV5-4, the J call TRBJ2-1; D uncertain. The CDR3 totals 15 residues. Deletions cut 0 bases from V and 5 bases from J, with 12 bases between. Germline CDR1 SGHNT, CDR2 YYREEE (reference sequence). CDR3 in amino acids: CASSLELARNNEQFF. The CDR3 DNA sequence: TGTGCCAGCAGCTTGGAATTAGCAAGGAACAATGAGCAGTTCTTC. Using reference TRBV5-4 and TRBJ2-1 for the parts outside the CDR3, the full variable domain is ETGVTQSPTHLIKTRGQQVTLRCSSQSGHNTVSWYQQALGQGPQFIFQYYREEENGRGNFPPRFSGLQFPNYSSELNVNALELDDSALYLCASSLELARNNEQFFGPGTRLTVL.

The rearrangement uses TRBV27 and TRBJ1-2; TRBD1 might be the D (6 bases). V gave up 5 bases and J gave up 4 bases, with 17 bases separating them. The V gene's germline CDR1 is MNHEY and CDR2 SMNVEV (reference sequence). The CDR3 contains 15 residues. The CDR3: CASSPSGTRLYGYTF. The CDR3 DNA is TGTGCCAGCAGTCCCTCCGGGACAAGACTCTATGGCTACACCTTC.